The T cell receptor (beta chain) under discussion was sequenced for a study of blood T cells in healthy people across ages. Study-wide points: Naive T cell percentage showed a strong correlation with TCR beta diversity.

About this clonotype: Antigen specificity is unknown.

CDR1 and CDR2 from the germline V gene are LNHNV and YYDKDF (reference sequence). Trimming removed 0 bases from V and 1 base from J, with 16 bases in between. This CDR3 has 18 residues. The second PCR ran about 6 to 11 cycles with a sample-barcoded 5' primer and J-beta primers. TCRdb reprocessed the 5' RACE reads with MiXCR, giving one entry per CDR3 protein. This sample has over a million distinct CDR3 sequences, with approximately 38% found just once. The chain is built from TRBV15 and TRBJ2-1, with D perhaps matching TRBD1 (6 bases). The TCR sequence derives from a woman under 30 in good health. Sequences were obtained from blood. As DNA, the CDR3 is TGTGCCACCAGCAGAGATCTTCTTCAGGGGAAGTCCTACAATGAGCAGTTCTTC. Its protein product is CATSRDLLQGKSYNEQFF.